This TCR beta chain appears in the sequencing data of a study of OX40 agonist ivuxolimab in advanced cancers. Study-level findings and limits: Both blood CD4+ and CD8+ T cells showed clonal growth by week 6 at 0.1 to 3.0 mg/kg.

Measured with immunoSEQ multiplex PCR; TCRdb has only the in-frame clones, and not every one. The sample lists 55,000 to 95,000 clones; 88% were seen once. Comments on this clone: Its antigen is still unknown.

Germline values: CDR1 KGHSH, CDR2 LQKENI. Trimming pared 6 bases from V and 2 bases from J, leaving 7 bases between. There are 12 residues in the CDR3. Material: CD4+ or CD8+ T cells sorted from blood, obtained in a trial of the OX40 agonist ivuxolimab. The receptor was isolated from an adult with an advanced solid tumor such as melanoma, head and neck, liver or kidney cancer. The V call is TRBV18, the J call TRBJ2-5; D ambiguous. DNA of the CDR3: TGTGCCAGCTCCGATACTCAAGAGACCCAGTACTTC. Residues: CASSDTQETQYF.